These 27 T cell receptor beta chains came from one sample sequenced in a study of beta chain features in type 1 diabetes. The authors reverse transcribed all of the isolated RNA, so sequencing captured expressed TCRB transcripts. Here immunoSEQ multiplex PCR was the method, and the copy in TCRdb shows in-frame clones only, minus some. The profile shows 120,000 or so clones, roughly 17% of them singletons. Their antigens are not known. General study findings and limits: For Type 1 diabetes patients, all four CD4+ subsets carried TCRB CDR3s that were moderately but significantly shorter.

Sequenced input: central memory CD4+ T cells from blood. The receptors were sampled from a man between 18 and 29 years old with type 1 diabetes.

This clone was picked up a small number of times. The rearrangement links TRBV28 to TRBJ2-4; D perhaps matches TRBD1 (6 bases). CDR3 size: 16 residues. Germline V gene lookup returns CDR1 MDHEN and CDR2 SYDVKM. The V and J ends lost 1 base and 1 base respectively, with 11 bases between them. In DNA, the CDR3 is TGTGCCAGCAGTTTATTCCCAGGGGATGCCAAAAACATTCAGTACTTC. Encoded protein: CASSLFPGDAKNIQYF.

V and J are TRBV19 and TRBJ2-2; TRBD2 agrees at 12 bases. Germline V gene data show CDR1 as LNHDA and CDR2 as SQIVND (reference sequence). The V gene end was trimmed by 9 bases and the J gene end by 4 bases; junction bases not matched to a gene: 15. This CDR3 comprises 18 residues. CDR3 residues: CASGVRLAGGPGTGELFF. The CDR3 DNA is TGTGCCAGCGGCGTTCGGCTAGCGGGAGGGCCCGGCACCGGGGAGCTGTTTTTT.

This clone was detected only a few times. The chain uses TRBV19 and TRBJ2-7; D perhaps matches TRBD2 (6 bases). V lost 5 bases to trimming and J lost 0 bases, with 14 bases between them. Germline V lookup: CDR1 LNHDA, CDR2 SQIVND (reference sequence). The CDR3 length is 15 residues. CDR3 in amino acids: CASSRGGTTSYEQYF. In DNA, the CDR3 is TGTGCCAGTAGTCGAGGAGGGACGACCTCCTACGAGCAGTACTTC.

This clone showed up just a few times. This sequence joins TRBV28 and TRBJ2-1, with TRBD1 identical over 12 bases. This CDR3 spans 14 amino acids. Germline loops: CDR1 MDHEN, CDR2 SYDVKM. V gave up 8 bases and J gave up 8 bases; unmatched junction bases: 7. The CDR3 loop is CASGGTGGRDEQFF. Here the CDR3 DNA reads TGTGCCAGCGGGGGGACAGGGGGCAGGGATGAGCAGTTCTTC.

The CDR3 DNA sequence: TGTGCAGCGGAGAAACTACAGGGGATAGGAGATACGCAGTATTTT. Translating it yields CAAEKLQGIGDTQYF. The rearrangement links TRBV7-9 to TRBJ2-3, with 7 bases aligning to TRBD1. The CDR3 runs 15 residues. Looked up from germline, CDR1 is SEHNR and CDR2 is FQNEAQ (reference sequence). Full variable domain (remainder filled in from reference TRBV7-9 and TRBJ2-3): DTGVSQNPRHKITKRGQNVTFRCDPISEHNRLYWYRQTLGQGPEFLTYFQNEAQLEKSRLLSDRFSAERPKGSFSTLEIQRTEQGDSAMYLCAAEKLQGIGDTQYFGPGTRLTVL.

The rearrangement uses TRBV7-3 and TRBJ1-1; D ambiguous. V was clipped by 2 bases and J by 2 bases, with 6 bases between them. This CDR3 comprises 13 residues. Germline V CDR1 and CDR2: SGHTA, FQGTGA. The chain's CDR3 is CASSLQENTEAFF. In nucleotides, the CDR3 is TGTGCCAGCAGCTTACAGGAAAACACTGAAGCTTTCTTT.

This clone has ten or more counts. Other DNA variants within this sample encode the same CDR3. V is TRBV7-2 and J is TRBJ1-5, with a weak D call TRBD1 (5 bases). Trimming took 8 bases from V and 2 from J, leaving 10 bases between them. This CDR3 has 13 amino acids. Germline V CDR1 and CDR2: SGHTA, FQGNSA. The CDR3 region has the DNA TGTGCCAGCGGGACGAGGGGCAATCAGCCCCAGCATTTT. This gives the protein CASGTRGNQPQHF. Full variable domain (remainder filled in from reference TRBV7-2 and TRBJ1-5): GAGVSQSPSNKVTEKGKDVELRCDPISGHTALYWYRQSLGQGLEFLIYFQGNSAPDKSGLPSDRFSAERTGGSVSTLTIQRTQQEDSAVYLCASGTRGNQPQHFGDGTRLSIL.

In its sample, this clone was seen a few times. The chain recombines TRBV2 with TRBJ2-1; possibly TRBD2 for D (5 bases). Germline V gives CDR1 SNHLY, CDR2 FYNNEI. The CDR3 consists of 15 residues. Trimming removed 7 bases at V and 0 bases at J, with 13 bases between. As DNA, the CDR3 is TGTGCCAGCATTGAGCGGTTGTACTCCTACAATGAGCAGTTCTTC. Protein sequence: CASIERLYSYNEQFF.

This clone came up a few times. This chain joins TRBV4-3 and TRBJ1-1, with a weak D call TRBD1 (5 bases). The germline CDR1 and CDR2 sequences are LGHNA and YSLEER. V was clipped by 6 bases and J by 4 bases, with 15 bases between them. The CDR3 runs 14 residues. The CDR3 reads CASRQAGGSTEAFF. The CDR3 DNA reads TGCGCCAGCAGACAGGCCGGGGGGAGCACTGAAGCTTTCTTT.

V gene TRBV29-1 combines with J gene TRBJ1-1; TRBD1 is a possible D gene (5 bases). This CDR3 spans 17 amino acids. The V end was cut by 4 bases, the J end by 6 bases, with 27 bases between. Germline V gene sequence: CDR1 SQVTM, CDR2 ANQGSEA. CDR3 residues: CSVGSFLGKGAEAEAFF. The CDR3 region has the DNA TGCAGCGTTGGATCTTTCCTAGGGAAAGGGGCGGAGGCTGAAGCTTTCTTT.

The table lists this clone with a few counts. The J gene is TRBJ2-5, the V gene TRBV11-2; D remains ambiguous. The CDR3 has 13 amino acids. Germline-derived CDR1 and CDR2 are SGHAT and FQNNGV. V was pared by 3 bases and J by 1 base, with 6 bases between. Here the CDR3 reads CASSFSGQETQYF. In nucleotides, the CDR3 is TGTGCCAGCAGCTTTAGTGGCCAAGAGACCCAGTACTTC.

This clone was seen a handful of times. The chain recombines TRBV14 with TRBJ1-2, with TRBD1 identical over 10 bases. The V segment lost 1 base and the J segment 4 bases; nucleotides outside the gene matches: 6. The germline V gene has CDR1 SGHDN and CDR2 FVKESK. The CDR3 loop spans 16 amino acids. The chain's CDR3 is CASSQAWGQGPYGYTF. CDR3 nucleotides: TGTGCCAGCAGCCAAGCATGGGGACAGGGGCCCTATGGCTACACCTTC.

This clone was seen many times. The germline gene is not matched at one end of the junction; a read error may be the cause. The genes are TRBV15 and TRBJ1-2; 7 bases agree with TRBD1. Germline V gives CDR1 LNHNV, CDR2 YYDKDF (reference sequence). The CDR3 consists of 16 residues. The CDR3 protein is CVTTWGGQMRNYGYTF. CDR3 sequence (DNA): TGTGTCACCACTTGGGGGGGACAGATGCGGAACTATGGCTACACCTTC.

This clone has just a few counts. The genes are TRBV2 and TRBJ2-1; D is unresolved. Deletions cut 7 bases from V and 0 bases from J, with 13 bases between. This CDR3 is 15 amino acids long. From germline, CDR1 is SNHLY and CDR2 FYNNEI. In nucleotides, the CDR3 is TGTGCCAGCAAGATGGTACGGAGCTCCTACAATGAGCAGTTCTTC. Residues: CASKMVRSSYNEQFF.

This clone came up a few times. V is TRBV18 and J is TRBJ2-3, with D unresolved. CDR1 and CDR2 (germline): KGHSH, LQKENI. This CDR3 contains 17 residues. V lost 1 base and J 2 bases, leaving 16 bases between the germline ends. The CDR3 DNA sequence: TGTGCCAGCTCACCACAGGCTAGTCGCACCTTCACAGATACGCAGTATTTT. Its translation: CASSPQASRTFTDTQYF.

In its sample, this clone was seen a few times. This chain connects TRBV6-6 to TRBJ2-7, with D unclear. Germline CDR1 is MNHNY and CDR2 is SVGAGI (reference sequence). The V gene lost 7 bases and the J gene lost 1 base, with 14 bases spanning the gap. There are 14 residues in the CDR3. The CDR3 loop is CASTPWTESYEQYF. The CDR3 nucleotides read TGTGCCAGCACCCCATGGACGGAGTCCTACGAGCAGTACTTC.

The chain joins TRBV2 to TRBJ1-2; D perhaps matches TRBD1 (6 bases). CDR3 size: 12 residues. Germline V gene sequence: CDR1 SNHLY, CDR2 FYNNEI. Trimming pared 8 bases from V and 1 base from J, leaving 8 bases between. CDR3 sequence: CASRDINYGYTF. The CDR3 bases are TGTGCCAGCCGGGACATTAACTATGGCTACACCTTC.

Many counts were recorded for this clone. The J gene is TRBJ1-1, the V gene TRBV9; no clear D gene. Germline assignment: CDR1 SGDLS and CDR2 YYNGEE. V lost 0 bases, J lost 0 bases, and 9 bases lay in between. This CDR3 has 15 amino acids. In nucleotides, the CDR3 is TGTGCCAGCAGCGTAGGTCAGAGCATGAACACTGAAGCTTTCTTT. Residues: CASSVGQSMNTEAFF.

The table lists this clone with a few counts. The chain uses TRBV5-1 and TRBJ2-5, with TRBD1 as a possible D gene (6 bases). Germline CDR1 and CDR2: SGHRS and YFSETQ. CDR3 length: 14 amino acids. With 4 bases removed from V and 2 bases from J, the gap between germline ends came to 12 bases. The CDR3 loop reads CASSHKGDQETQYF. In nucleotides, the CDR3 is TGCGCCAGCAGCCATAAGGGGGATCAAGAGACCCAGTACTTC.

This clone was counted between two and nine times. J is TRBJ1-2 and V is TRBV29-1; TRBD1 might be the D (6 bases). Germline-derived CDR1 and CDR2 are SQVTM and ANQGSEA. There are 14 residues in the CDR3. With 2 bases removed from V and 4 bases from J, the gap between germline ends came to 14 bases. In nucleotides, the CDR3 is TGCAGCGTTGAACCCCGGGACACCATCTATGGCTACACCTTC. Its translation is CSVEPRDTIYGYTF.

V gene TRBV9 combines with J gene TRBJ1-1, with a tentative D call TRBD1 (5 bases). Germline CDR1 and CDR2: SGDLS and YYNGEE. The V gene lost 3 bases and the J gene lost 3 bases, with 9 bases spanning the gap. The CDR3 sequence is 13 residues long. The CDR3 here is CASSERQYTEAFF. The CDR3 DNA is TGTGCCAGCAGCGAAAGACAGTACACTGAAGCTTTCTTT.

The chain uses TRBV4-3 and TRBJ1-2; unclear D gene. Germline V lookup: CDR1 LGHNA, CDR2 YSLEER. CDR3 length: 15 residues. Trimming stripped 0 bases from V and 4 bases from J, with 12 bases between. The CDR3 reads CASSQDYGNPYGYTF. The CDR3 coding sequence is TGCGCCAGCAGCCAAGACTACGGGAACCCCTATGGCTACACCTTC.

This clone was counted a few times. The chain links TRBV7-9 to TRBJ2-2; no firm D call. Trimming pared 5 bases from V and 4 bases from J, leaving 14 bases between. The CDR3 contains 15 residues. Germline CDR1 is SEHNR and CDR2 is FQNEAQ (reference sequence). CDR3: CASSPELTFTGELFF. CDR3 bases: TGTGCCAGCAGCCCTGAGCTGACTTTCACCGGGGAGCTGTTTTTT.

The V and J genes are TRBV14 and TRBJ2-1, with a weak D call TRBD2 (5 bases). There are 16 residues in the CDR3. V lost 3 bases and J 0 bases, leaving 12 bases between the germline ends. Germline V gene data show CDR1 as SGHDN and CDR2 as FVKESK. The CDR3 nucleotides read TGTGCCAGCAGCCATGTCGGACTGAGCTCCTACAATGAGCAGTTCTTC. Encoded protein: CASSHVGLSSYNEQFF.

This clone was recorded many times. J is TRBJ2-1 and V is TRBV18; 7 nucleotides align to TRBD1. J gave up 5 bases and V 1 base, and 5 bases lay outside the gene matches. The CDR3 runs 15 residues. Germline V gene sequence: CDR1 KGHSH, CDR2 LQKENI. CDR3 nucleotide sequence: TGTGCCAGCTCACCACAAGGGACAGAAGACAATGAGCAGTTCTTC. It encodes CASSPQGTEDNEQFF.

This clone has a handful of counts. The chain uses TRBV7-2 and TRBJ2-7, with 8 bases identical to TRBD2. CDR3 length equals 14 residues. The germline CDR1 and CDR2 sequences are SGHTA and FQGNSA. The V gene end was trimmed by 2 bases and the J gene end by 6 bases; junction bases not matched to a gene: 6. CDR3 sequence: CASSLYGGAGEQYF. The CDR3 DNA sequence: TGTGCCAGCAGCTTATACGGGGGGGCCGGCGAGCAGTACTTC.

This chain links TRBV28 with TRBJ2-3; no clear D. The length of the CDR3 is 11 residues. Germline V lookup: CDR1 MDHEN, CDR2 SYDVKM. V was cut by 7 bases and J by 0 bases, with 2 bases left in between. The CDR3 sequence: CASTSTDTQYF. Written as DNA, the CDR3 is TGTGCCAGCACGAGCACAGATACGCAGTATTTT.